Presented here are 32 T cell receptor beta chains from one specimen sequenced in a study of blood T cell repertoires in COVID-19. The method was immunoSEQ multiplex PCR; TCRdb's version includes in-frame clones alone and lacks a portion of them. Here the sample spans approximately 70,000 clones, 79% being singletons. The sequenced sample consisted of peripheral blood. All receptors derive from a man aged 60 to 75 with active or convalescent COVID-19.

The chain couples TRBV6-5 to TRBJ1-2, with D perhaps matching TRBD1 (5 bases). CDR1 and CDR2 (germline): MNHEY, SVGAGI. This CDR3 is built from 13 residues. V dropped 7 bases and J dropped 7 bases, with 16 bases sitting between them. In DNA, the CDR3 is TGTGCCAGCACCCAACTAACAGGTGGTGGCTACACCTTC. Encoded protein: CASTQLTGGGYTF.

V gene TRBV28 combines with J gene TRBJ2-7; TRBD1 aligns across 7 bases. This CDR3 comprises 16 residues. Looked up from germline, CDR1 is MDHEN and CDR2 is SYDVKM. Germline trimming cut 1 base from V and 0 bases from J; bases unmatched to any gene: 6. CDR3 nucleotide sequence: TGTGCCAGCAGTTTATACGGAACAGGGGCCTCCTACGAGCAGTACTTC. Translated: CASSLYGTGASYEQYF.

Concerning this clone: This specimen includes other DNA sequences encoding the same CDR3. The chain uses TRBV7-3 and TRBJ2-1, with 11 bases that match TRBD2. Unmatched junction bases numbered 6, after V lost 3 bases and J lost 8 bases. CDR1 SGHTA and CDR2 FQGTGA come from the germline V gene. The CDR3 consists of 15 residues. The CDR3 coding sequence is TGTGCCAGCAGCTTTGGGCTAGCGGGGGGCTATGAGCAGTTCTTC. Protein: CASSFGLAGGYEQFF.

The CDR3 loop is CASSPLAGEKADTQYF. The CDR3, as DNA: TGTGCCAGCAGCCCTTTAGCGGGTGAGAAGGCAGATACGCAGTATTTT. The V and J genes are TRBV5-6 and TRBJ2-3; 7 nucleotides agree with TRBD2. The CDR3 extends over 16 amino acids. Per the germline V gene, CDR1 is SGHDT and CDR2 is YYEEEE. V trimming: 4 bases; J trimming: 4 bases; junction bases outside the gene matches: 12. The variable domain in full, completed from reference TRBV5-6 and TRBJ2-3, reads DAGVTQSPTHLIKTRGQQVTLRCSPKSGHDTVSWYQQALGQGPQFIFQYYEEEERQRGNFPDRFSGHQFPNYSSELNVNALLLGDSALYLCASSPLAGEKADTQYFGPGTRLTVL.

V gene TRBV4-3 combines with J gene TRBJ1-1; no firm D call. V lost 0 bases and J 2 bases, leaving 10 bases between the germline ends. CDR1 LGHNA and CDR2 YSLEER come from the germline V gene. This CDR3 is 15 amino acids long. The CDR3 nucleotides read TGCGCCAGCAGCCAAGATTATACAGCTAACACTGAAGCTTTCTTT. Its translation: CASSQDYTANTEAFF.

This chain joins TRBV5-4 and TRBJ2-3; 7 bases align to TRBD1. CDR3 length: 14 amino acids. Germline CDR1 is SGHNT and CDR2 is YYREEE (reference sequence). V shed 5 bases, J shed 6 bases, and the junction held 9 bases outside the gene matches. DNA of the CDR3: TGTGCCAGCAGTGGGGACAGCCTGCATGATACGCAGTATTTT. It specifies CASSGDSLHDTQYF.

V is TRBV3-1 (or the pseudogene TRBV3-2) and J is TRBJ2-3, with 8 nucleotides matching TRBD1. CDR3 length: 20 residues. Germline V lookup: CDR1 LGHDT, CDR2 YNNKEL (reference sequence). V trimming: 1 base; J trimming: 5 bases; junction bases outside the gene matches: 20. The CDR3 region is CASSQARSPPFSTGGDTQYF. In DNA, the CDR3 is TGTGCCAGCAGCCAAGCTCGATCCCCTCCGTTTAGCACAGGGGGAGATACGCAGTATTTT.

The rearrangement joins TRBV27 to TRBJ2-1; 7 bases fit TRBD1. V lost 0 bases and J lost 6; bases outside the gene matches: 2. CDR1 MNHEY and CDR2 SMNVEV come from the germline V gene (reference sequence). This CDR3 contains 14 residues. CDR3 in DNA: TGTGCCAGCAGTTTATCCCGACAGGGCAATGAGCAGTTCTTC. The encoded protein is CASSLSRQGNEQFF.

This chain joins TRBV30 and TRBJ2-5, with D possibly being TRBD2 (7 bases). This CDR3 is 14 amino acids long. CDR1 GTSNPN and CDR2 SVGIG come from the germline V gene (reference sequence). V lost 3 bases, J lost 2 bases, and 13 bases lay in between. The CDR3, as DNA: TGTGCCTGGAGGAAGGGGGGGTTACAAGAGACCCAGTACTTC. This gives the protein CAWRKGGLQETQYF.

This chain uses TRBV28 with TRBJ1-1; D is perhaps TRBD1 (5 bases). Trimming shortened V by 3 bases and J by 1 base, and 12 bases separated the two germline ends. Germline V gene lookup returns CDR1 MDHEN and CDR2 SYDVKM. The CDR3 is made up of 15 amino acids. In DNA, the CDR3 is TGTGCCAGCAGTTTTTGGGGCAGGACGAACACTGAAGCTTTCTTT. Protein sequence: CASSFWGRTNTEAFF.

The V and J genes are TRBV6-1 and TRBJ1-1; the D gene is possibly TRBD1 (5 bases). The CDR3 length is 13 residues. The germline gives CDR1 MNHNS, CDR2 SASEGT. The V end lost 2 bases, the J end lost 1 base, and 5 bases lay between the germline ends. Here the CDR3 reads CASSEQGNTEAFF. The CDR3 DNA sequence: TGTGCCAGCAGTGAACAGGGGAACACTGAAGCTTTCTTT.

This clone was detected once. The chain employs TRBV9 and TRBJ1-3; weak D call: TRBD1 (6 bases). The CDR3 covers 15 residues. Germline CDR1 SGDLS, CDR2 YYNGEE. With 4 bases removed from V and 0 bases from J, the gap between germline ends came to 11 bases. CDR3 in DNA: TGTGCCAGCAGCAACCCCAGGGGCTCTGGAAACACCATATATTTT. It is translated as CASSNPRGSGNTIYF.

The CDR3 sequence: CASSQWTTNYGYTF. The CDR3 DNA sequence: TGTGCCAGCTCCCAATGGACAACTAACTATGGCTACACCTTC. The chain combines TRBV18 with TRBJ1-2; D is possibly TRBD1 (5 bases). Germline-derived CDR1 and CDR2 are KGHSH and LQKENI. The germline V and J ends were trimmed by 6 bases and 0 bases, with 11 bases remaining between them. This CDR3 contains 14 residues.

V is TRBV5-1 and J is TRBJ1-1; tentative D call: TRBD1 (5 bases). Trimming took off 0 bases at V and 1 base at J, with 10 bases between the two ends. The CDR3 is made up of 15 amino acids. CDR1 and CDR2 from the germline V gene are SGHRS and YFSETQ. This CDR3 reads CASSLAGGWNTEAFF. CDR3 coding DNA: TGCGCCAGCAGCTTGGCCGGGGGTTGGAACACTGAAGCTTTCTTT.

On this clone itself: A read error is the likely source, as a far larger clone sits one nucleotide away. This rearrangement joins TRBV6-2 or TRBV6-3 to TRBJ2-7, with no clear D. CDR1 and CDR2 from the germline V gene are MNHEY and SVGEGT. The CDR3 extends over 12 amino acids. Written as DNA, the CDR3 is TGTGCCAGCAGTTTGAGCGCTTACGGGCAGTACTTC. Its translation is CASSLSAYGQYF.

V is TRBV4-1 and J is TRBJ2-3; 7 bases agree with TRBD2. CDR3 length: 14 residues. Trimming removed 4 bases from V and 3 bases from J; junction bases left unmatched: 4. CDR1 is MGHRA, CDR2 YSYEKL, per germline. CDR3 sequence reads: CASSLRLATDTQYF. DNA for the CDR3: TGCGCCAGCAGCCTCCGACTAGCTACAGATACGCAGTATTTT.

CDR3 DNA: TGCGCCAGCAGCTTCACAGGATTCGCAGGGGACACTGAAGCTTTCTTT. It translates to CASSFTGFAGDTEAFF. V and J are TRBV5-1 and TRBJ1-1; D is possibly TRBD1 (6 bases). CDR1 and CDR2 from the germline V gene are SGHRS and YFSETQ. The CDR3 sequence is 16 residues long. V lost 2 bases to trimming and J lost 3 bases, with 17 bases between them.

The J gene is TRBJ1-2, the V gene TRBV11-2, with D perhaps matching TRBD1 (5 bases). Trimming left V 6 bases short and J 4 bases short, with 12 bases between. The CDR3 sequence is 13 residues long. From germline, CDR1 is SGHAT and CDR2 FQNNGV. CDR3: CASSPAGGYGYTF. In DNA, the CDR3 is TGTGCCAGCAGTCCGGCCGGGGGCTATGGCTACACCTTC.

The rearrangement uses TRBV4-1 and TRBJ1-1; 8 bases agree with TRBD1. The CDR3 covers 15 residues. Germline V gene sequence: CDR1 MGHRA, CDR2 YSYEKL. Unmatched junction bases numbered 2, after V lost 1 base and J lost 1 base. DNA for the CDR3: TGCGCCAGCAGCCAAGCCGGACAGGGGAACACTGAAGCTTTCTTT. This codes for CASSQAGQGNTEAFF.

CDR3 region: CASSLAGSDGETQYF. The CDR3, as DNA: TGTGCCAGCAGCTTGGCGGGGTCTGACGGAGAGACCCAGTACTTC. The rearrangement uses TRBV5-5 and TRBJ2-5, with a weak D call TRBD2 (5 bases). The V end was cut by 0 bases, the J end by 4 bases, with 13 bases between. Looked up from germline, CDR1 is SGHKS and CDR2 is YYEKEE (reference sequence). This CDR3 has 15 amino acids.

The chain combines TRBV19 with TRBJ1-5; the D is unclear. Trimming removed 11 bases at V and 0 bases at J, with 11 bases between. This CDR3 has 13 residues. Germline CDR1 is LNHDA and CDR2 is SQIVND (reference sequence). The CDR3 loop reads CAGGGYSNQPQHF. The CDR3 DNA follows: TGTGCCGGTGGAGGTTATAGCAATCAGCCCCAGCATTTT. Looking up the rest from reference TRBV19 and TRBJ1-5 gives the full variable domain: DGGITQSPKYLFRKEGQNVTLSCEQNLNHDAMYWYRQDPGQGLRLIYYSQIVNDFQKGDIAEGYSVSREKKESFPLTVTSAQKNPTAFYLCAGGGYSNQPQHFGDGTRLSIL.

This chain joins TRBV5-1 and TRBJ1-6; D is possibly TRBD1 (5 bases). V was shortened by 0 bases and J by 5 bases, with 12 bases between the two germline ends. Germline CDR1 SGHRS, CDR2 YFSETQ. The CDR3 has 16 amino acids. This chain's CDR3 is CASSLEGFHNNSPLHF. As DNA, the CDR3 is TGCGCCAGCAGCTTGGAGGGGTTTCATAATAATTCACCCCTCCACTTT.

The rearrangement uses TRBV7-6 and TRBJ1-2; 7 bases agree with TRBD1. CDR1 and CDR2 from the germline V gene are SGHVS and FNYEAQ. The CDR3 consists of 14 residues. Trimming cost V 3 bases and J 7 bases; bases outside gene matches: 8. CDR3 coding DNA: TGTGCCAGCAGCTTGGGACAGCTGGACGGTGGCTACACCTTC. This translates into CASSLGQLDGGYTF.

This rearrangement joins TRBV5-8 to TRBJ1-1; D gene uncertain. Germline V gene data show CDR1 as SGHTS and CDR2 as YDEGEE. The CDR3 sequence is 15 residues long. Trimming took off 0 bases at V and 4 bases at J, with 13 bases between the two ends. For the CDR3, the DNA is TGTGCCAGCAGCTTGGTGAGAGGTAGAATCACTGAAGCTTTCTTT. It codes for CASSLVRGRITEAFF.

DNA for the CDR3: TGTGCCAGCGCCCGAACCGGAGGTGGCGGCACTGAAGCTTTCTTT. It encodes CASARTGGGGTEAFF. The chain recombines TRBV19 with TRBJ1-1; no firm D call. V was pared by 9 bases and J by 4 bases, with 21 bases between. The CDR3 is 15 residues long. In germline, CDR1 is LNHDA, CDR2 SQIVND (reference sequence). The variable domain in full, completed from reference TRBV19 and TRBJ1-1, reads DGGITQSPKYLFRKEGQNVTLSCEQNLNHDAMYWYRQDPGQGLRLIYYSQIVNDFQKGDIAEGYSVSREKKESFPLTVTSAQKNPTAFYLCASARTGGGGTEAFFGQGTRLTVV.

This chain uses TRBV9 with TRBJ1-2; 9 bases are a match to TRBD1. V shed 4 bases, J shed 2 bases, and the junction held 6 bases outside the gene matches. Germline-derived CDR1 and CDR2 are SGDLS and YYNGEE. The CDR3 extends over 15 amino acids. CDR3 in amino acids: CASSPHRGQNYGYTF. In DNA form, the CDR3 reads TGTGCCAGCAGCCCCCACAGGGGGCAAAACTATGGCTACACCTTC.

DNA for the CDR3: TGCAGTGCTAGTCAGCTCGGCAGGGCAGAGAACACTGAAGCTTTCTTT. This translates into CSASQLGRAENTEAFF. The rearrangement uses TRBV20-1 and TRBJ1-1; tentative D call: TRBD1 (5 bases). Germline CDR1 reads DFQATT; CDR2 reads SNEGSKA (reference sequence). Deletions cut 3 bases from V and 1 base from J, with 18 bases between. The CDR3 runs to 16 residues.

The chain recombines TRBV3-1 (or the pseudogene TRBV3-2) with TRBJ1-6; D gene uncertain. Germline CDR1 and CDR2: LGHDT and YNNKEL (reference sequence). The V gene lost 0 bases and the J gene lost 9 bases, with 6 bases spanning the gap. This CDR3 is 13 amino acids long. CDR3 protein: CASSQDLLSPLHF. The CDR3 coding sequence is TGTGCCAGCAGCCAAGATCTCCTTTCACCCCTCCACTTT.

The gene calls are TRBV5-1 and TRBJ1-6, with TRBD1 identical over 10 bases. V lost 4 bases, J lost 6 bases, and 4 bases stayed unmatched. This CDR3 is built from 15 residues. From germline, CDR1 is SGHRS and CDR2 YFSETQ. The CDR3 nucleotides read TGCGCCAGCAGCCCGGGGACAGGGGTTAATTCACCCCTCCACTTT. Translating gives CASSPGTGVNSPLHF.

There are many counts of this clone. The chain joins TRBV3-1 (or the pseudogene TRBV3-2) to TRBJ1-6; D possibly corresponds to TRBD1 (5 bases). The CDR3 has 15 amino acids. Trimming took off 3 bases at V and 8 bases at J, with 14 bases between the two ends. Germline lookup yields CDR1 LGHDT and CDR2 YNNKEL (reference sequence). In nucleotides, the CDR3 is TGTGCCAGCAGCCAGAGTGGGGCCCGGGATTCACCCCTCCACTTT. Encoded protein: CASSQSGARDSPLHF.

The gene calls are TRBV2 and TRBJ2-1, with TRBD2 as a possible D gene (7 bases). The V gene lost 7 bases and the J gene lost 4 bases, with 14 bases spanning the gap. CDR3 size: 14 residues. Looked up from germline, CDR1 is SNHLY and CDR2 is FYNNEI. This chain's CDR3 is CASTGGQHYNEQFF. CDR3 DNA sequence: TGTGCCAGCACCGGGGGGCAACATTACAATGAGCAGTTCTTC.

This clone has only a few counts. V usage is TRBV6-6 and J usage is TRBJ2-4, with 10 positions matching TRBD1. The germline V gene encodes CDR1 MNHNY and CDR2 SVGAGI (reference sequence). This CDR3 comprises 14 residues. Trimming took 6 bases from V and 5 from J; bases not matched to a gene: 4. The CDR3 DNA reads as TGTGCCAGCAGCACGACAGGGGGCGAAAACATTCAGTACTTC. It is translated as CASSTTGGENIQYF.